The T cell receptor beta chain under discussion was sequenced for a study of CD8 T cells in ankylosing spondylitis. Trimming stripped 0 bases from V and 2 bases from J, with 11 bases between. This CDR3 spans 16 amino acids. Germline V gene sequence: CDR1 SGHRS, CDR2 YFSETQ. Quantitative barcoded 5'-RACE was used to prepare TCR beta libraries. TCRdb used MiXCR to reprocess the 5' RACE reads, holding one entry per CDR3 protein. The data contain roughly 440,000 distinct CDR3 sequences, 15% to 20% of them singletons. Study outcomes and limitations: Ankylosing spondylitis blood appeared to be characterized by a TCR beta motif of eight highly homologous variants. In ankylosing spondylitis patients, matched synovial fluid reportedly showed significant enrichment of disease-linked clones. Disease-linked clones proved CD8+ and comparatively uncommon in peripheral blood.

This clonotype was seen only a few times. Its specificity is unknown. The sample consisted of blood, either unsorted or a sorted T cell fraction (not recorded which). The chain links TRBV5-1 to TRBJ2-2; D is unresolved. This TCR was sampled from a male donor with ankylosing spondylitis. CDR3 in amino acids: CASSLGAQTNTGELFF. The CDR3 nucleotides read TGCGCCAGCAGCTTGGGGGCCCAGACTAACACCGGGGAGCTGTTTTTT. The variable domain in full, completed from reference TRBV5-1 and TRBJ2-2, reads KAGVTQTPRYLIKTRGQQVTLSCSPISGHRSVSWYQQTPGQGLQFLFEYFSETQRNKGNFPGRFSGRQFSNSRSEMNVSTLELGDSALYLCASSLGAQTNTGELFFGEGSRLTVL.